This T cell receptor (beta chain) was sequenced during a study of cytomegalovirus exposure and HLA in healthy donors (dated by TCRdb to about 2017). Study-level background: In an earlier analysis of under 750 of the donors, 250 to 300 Gb of sequence data and 90 million to 120 million unique TCR beta sequences from roughly 190 million T cells were reported. An early release that covered about 600 HLA-typed donors contained approximately 300 gigabases of sequencing data and around 85 million unique TCR sequences. Of the 398 genotyped donors, approximately 83% fell in the genetic ancestry cluster associated with self-reported Caucasian donors. The study was designed to test whether signatures of past pathogen exposure could be identified by cataloging public T cell receptors. The T cell repertoires of 550 to 850 subjects were profiled by immunosequencing and related to cytomegalovirus serostatus. Along with the roughly 700-subject first cohort, a separate validation cohort of roughly 110 different subjects was used. To predict cytomegalovirus infection status, the study combined high-throughput TCR immunosequencing, statistical association of individual TCRs with disease status, and machine learning. A later analysis re-analyzed previously published TCR beta repertoires from roughly 600 donors and added high-resolution HLA genotyping to study TCR occurrence patterns. Rather than drawing on any new phenotypic data, the later analysis identified candidate immune exposures from TCR beta sequences and the way those sequences occurred across donors. An earlier analysis of around 580 of the donors used high-throughput TCR beta sequencing to judge whether each TCR beta V gene segment behaved as functional or pseudogenic. Donor age, sex, ethnicity and CMV serostatus were compiled together with the repertoire data. Genome-wide SNP genotypes for about 55% of the 666 donors were used in a later genetic analysis, which treated that subset as a discovery cohort. All discovery cohort repertoires had been generated using a single sequencing platform. HLA typing covered class I and class II loci at four-digit resolution. The number of typed donors differed by locus: roughly 629-630 for A, B, C, DRB1 and DQB1; approximately 530 for DQA1; around 580 for DPA1; and roughly 450 for DPB1. Because of strong linkage in the cohort, four to six DR-DQ haplotypes were treated as single units for association and clustering. Among some 400 genotyped donors of the cohort, an average of roughly 240,000 unique TCR beta nucleotide sequences were sequenced per donor, 15% to 20% of them non-productive.

The method was the immunoSEQ multiplex PCR assay. The multiplex PCR relied on a mix of 60 forward primers for TCR Vbeta segments and 13 reverse primers for TCR Jbeta segments. The CDR3 region of rearranged TCR beta genes was amplified from genomic DNA with a multiplex PCR assay. The Illumina HiSeq System was used to sequence the amplified TCR beta libraries as 87-base-pair reads. The paper's data handling went like this. In a later analysis, 77 million or so unique TCR beta chains were counted across the 500 to 700 repertoires, and roughly 11 million of these chains were shared by at least two donors. Raw reads were error-corrected and collapsed into unique sequences by a nearest-neighbor algorithm in which closely related sequences were merged to remove PCR and sequencing errors. CDR3 sequences were aligned to IMGT reference sequences to assign V, D and J gene segments. For a sequence to be retained, a match of at least six nucleotides was required to both a V gene segment and a J gene segment. A rearrangement was called productive if the CDR3 had no stop codons and remained in frame with V and J, and every other rearrangement was called non-productive. Following IMGT convention, CDR3 was defined as the stretch from the second conserved V-encoded cysteine to the conserved J-encoded phenylalanine. The earlier analysis of about 610 of the donors excluded sequences that lacked an unambiguous match to a single V gene segment. In an earlier analysis of 587 of the donors, V segments were called functional above 56.7% productive rearrangements and were called segregating when the between-donor standard deviation exceeded 5%. To diagnose cytomegalovirus status from the catalog of TCR beta chain sequences, a statistical classification framework was built. V and J gene assignment, in a later analysis, came from comparing TCR nucleotide sequences with IMGT/GENE-DB human TR gene sequences. In a later analysis, CDR3 sequences and most-parsimonious VDJ recombination scenarios were assigned using the TCRdist pipeline. A later analysis defined each TCR beta chain by its CDR3 amino acid sequence plus V-gene family, and excluded reads lacking a unique V-gene family. As a way to deal with suspected cross-contamination and a sequencing artifact, a later analysis dropped roughly 600 nucleotide sequences that were highly shared and had low generation probability. In a later analysis, a clonal expansion index was calculated for each public chain from normalized within-repertoire ranks of inferred template counts. Generation probabilities in a later analysis came from a VDJ recombination model fitted to out-of-frame rearrangements, and those results were checked against IGoR. In a later analysis, TCR-TCR, TCR-HLA and TCR-CMV co-occurrence was scored with hypergeometric tests, and a repertoire-size bias correction was applied to TCR pairs. To estimate false discovery rates, a later analysis permuted the HLA or CMV assignments 20 times. A later analysis grouped co-occurring TCRs with DBSCAN, adding TCRdist sequence similarity when clustering within HLA-allele-positive subsets. For co-occurrence clustering, repertoires with fewer than 30,000 or more than 120,000 public chains were excluded, along with roughly five repertoires with anomalous nucleotide sharing. The source is immuneACCESS, and TCRdb retained only in-frame sequences with V and J called. Part of the clones is not carried over; for the studies checked, unresolved V genes explain less than half of this, and the remainder is unexplained. The V and J calls and the clone size are those of that table, but D and trimming were determined from the DNA. A total of roughly 140,000 clones appear in this sample, 64% of them only once. The top ten hold about 3% of the sample.

Study-level results and caveats: HLA typing was unavailable for some donors at each locus, so association tests used only the typed subset. The authors suggested that the approach could potentially be extended to other disease states and immunological phenotypes. The classifier was reported to diagnose cytomegalovirus status with high specificity and sensitivity in both the original and validation cohorts. The study gave a list of 150 to 200 TCR beta chains associated with cytomegalovirus. Broadly in line with IMGT annotations, most TCR beta V segments showed up in productive rearrangements about 90% or about 30% of the time in an earlier analysis of several hundred of the donors. Across donors, most TCR sequences were observed very rarely, whereas some public TCRs were present in many individuals. Some IMGT-functional V segments, including TRBV6-2 and TRBV6-3, could not be distinguished by the 87-base-pair reads and were therefore excluded. The earlier analysis of nearly 600 of the donors excluded 15 to 20 rarely observed V segments, including chromosome 9 orphons, because counts were too low. In this cohort, only TCR beta chains were sequenced, and detectable features were limited by the absence of alpha or paired-chain data. Most CMV-associated TCR beta chains appeared to be HLA-restricted in a later analysis, and the HLA associations seemed to be driven largely by CMV exposure. When HLA alleles, especially DR and DQ, strongly co-occurred, attributing TCR associations to individual alleles was difficult. According to a later analysis, parvovirus B19, influenza, CMV and Epstein-Barr virus appeared linked to several top co-occurrence clusters. An association between a missense DCLRE1C variant and V-gene and J-gene trimming of TCR beta chains was found in a later genetic analysis and replicated in an independent cohort. A later analysis found that TCR association rates varied across HLA loci, with DRB1 alleles showing the most associated TCRs and HLA-C alleles the fewest. A further reported finding was that TCR beta sequences accurately predicted the HLA-A and HLA-B alleles for most subjects in the first cohort. In vitro tests confirmed that a few of the cytomegalovirus-associated TCR beta chains recognize cytomegalovirus antigens. In a later analysis, HLA-associated TCR beta chains were found to be more clonally expanded and to have lower generation probabilities than equally common non-associated chains. For the cohort, immune exposure information was limited to CMV serostatus. Linkage disequilibrium might explain the correlated functional status among segregating V segments, but an unknown experimental factor could not be ruled out. A cluster of highly shared sequence variants was judged likely to be a technical artifact of the sequencing pipeline. Roughly uniform sequencing depth across donors was assumed in presence/absence analyses, although this assumption may not hold. Specific HLA alleles were associated with 16,951 TCR beta sequences at a false discovery rate of 0.05 in a later analysis. In a later genetic analysis, fewer N-insertions in productive TCRs were reported among donors in an Asian-associated ancestry cluster than the 666-donor mean.

In total, roughly 670 healthy bone marrow donors made up the cohort. Cohort members were all nominally healthy when sampled, although unrecorded immune exposures were likely present. The donor tested CMV seropositive and was one of the 289 seropositive cohort members. A peripheral blood sample was provided by each donor, and peripheral blood mononuclear cells were used for TCR beta sequencing. Genomic DNA was extracted from the blood cell samples with the Qiagen DNeasy Blood Extraction Kit. In the case of this clone: Its antigen has not been determined. Base qualities are missing; no much larger clone stands one base away.

From its cysteine to its phenylalanine, the CDR3 spans 12 amino acids. The DNA shown is the 36-base CDR3, in frame from base 1. Reading the germline V gene gives CDR1 SGHVS and CDR2 FNYEAQ. V drops 6 bases and J drops 4 bases, leaving 10 bases in between. What was sequenced was PBMCs. The chain joins TRBV7-6 to TRBJ2-7, with a tentative D gene TRBD2 over 5 matching bases. This receptor was obtained from a woman between 25 and 40 years old in good health and CMV-seropositive. The sequenced DNA is TGTGCCAGCAGTAGAGAGGGTTACGAGCAGTACTTC. This gives the protein CASSREGYEQYF.